The rows below give T cell receptor beta chains drawn from one sample of a study of neurological immune-mediated disorders. TCRdb re-called the 5' RACE reads through MiXCR, storing one row per CDR3 protein. The table has tens of thousands of distinct CDR3 sequences, 20% to 30% seen once. The sequencing sample was made of PBMCs. The receptors originated from a woman aged 70-85 years in good health. CDR3s include the opening cysteine and the closing phenylalanine or tryptophan. The D gene is left open where the match is weak. Size tells how often a clone was seen (once, few, many) or the class of an expanded clone, and some rows leave it out.

j_call clone_size v_call d_call cdr3_nt cdr3_aa
TRBJ2-1 many TRBV5-5 NA TGTGCCAGCAGCTTGGCGGAGAGCTCCTACAATGAGCAGTTCTTC CASSLAESSYNEQFF
TRBJ2-3 NA TRBV5-5 TRBD2 TGTGCCAGCAGCTGGGGGGGGGTGAGCACAGATACGCAGTATTTT CASSWGGVSTDTQYF
TRBJ2-5 NA TRBV24-1 NA TGTGCCACCAGCAGGGGTAAAGAGACCCAGTACTTC CATSRGKETQYF
TRBJ2-1 many TRBV5-1 NA TGCGCCAGCAGCAAGGATGGCGACGATGAGCAGTTCTTC CASSKDGDDEQFF
TRBJ2-3 many TRBV20-1 NA TGCAGTGCGCCAGGTGGAGCTGGGGGAGATACGCAGTATTTT CSAPGGAGGDTQYF
TRBJ2-3 few TRBV9 TRBD1 TGTGCCAGCAGCGTAACACAGGGGCTGGATACGCAGTATTTT CASSVTQGLDTQYF
TRBJ2-3 NA TRBV5-6 NA TGTGCCAGCAGCCGCTGTCAAGCCCGCACAGATACGCAGTATTTT CASSRCQARTDTQYF
TRBJ2-3 many TRBV7-2 NA TGTGCCAGCAGCTTAGCGACCCCAGGCACAGATACGCAGTATTTT CASSLATPGTDTQYF
TRBJ2-2 many TRBV5-1 TRBD2 TGCGCCAGCAGCTGGGGACTAGCGGTCGGGGAGCTGTTTTTT CASSWGLAVGELFF
TRBJ1-1 NA TRBV12-3/TRBV12-4 NA TGTGCCAGCAGACCAAGCCCCGGGCAAGTATACACTGAAGCTTTCTTT CASRPSPGQVYTEAFF
TRBJ2-1 few TRBV4-3 TRBD1 TGCGCCAGCAGCCAAGAGGCAGGGGGCTCGTACAATGAGCAGTTCTTC CASSQEAGGSYNEQFF
TRBJ2-3 many TRBV25-1 NA TGTGCCAGCAGTGAATATGCGAGCACAGATACGCAGTATTTT CASSEYASTDTQYF
TRBJ1-1 large TRBV12-5 NA TGTGCTAGTGGTTTGGAAGACTGGAACACTGAAGCTTTCTTT CASGLEDWNTEAFF
TRBJ2-7 NA TRBV15 NA TGTGCCACCAGCAGAGATAACCCCCACGAGCAGTACTTC CATSRDNPHEQYF
TRBJ2-7 many TRBV7-2 NA TGTGCCAGCAGCTTAGCGATACAGGACTACGAGCAGTACTTC CASSLAIQDYEQYF
TRBJ1-2 NA TRBV10-3 NA TGTGCCATCAGTGAGAGCCGGGACAACTATGGCTACACCTTC CAISESRDNYGYTF
TRBJ2-7 many TRBV29-1 TRBD2 TGCAGCGTGGGGGCTCGAGCGGGAGGGGACGAGCAGTACTTC CSVGARAGGDEQYF
TRBJ2-7 NA TRBV5-1 NA TGCGCCAGCAGCTTGTCACCAGCTCTCTACGAGCAGTACTTC CASSLSPALYEQYF
TRBJ1-5 NA TRBV30 NA TGTGCCTGGAGTAGGAGGACCGGATCTAATCAGCCCCAGCATTTT CAWSRRTGSNQPQHF
TRBJ2-5 many TRBV5-1 TRBD2 TGCGCCAGCAGCTTGGCGGTAGCGGGAGCGGTCGGGGAGACCCAGTACTTC CASSLAVAGAVGETQYF
TRBJ2-5 many TRBV12-3/TRBV12-4 NA TGTGCCAGCAGCCCGACACCTCTCCAAGAGACCCAGTACTTC CASSPTPLQETQYF
TRBJ1-1 few TRBV5-1 NA TGCGCCAGCAGCTTGGATCTGGGGACCACTGAAGCTTTCTTT CASSLDLGTTEAFF
TRBJ2-3 many TRBV29-1 TRBD2 TGCAGCGTAGCCCCTGTTTGGGACACAGGGACTAGCGGGAGCGAAGATACGCAGTATTTT CSVAPVWDTGTSGSEDTQYF
TRBJ2-3 NA TRBV10-3 NA TGTGCCATCGGTGGCGCAGATACGCAGTATTTT CAIGGADTQYF
TRBJ2-1 many TRBV5-1 TRBD2 TGCGCCAGCAGCCCGACCGGACTAGCGGTCTACAATGAGCAGTTCTTC CASSPTGLAVYNEQFF
TRBJ2-7 many TRBV3-1 NA TGTGCCAGCAGCCTCTTTACGGGGCCCTACGAGCAGTACTTC CASSLFTGPYEQYF
TRBJ1-4 many TRBV7-8 NA TGTGCCAGCAGCTTAGGTGACGCTAATGAAAAACTGTTTTTT CASSLGDANEKLFF
TRBJ2-3 NA TRBV18 TRBD1 TGTGCCAGATCACCAGAGACAGGGCCAGATACGCAGTATTTT CARSPETGPDTQYF
TRBJ2-3 few TRBV12-3/TRBV12-4 NA TGTGCCAGCAGTCAGGGGCGCACAGATACGCAGTATTTT CASSQGRTDTQYF
TRBJ2-2 many TRBV5-1 NA TGCGCCAGCAGTTTATGGGCCGCGAACACCGGGGAGCTGTTTTTT CASSLWAANTGELFF
TRBJ1-3 many TRBV18 NA TGTGCCAGCTCACCAAGGGATGATCCTGGAAACACCATATATTTT CASSPRDDPGNTIYF
TRBJ2-7 NA TRBV4-3 TRBD2 TGCGCCAGCAGCCAAGATTGGGGAGGGACCTACGAGCAGTACTTC CASSQDWGGTYEQYF
TRBJ1-4 many TRBV7-9 TRBD1 TGTGCCAGCAGCCGTAACAGGGGGCGCCTTGAAAAACTGTTTTTT CASSRNRGRLEKLFF
TRBJ2-3 many TRBV4-1 NA TGCGCCAGCAGCCACGTACTAGCTAAGCGCACAGATACGCAGTATTTT CASSHVLAKRTDTQYF
TRBJ1-6 many TRBV9 TRBD1 TGTGCCAGCAGCCTGGACAGGCGTACTAATTCACCCCTCCACTTT CASSLDRRTNSPLHF
TRBJ2-5 many TRBV5-1 TRBD1 TGCGCCAGCAGCCTATGGACAGGCCAAGAGACCCAGTACTTC CASSLWTGQETQYF
TRBJ2-2 NA TRBV6-1 NA TGTGCCAGCAGCCGAACGGGCAGCGTCGGGACCGGGGAGCTGTTTTTT CASSRTGSVGTGELFF
TRBJ1-1 once TRBV11-2 NA TGTGCCAGCAGCTTGGAACCGGGGGTAAGATCTGAAGCTTTCTTT CASSLEPGVRSEAFF
TRBJ2-5 many TRBV4-1 TRBD1 TGCGCCAGCAGCCAAGCCGGGACAGGGGTGTTGGGAGAGACCCAGTACTTC CASSQAGTGVLGETQYF
TRBJ2-7 many TRBV20-1 TRBD1 TGCAGTGCCGTGATCTCCGGGACAGGGCCCTACGAGCAGTACTTC CSAVISGTGPYEQYF
TRBJ1-1 few TRBV3-1 NA TGTGCCAGCAGCCAAGAAGGGATCCAGGTGAACACTGAAGCTTTCTTT CASSQEGIQVNTEAFF
TRBJ1-5 few TRBV20-1 TRBD1 TGCAGTGCTAGTCAGGGGGCTAGGCGCAATCAGCCCCAGCATTTT CSASQGARRNQPQHF
TRBJ2-1 NA TRBV10-2 NA TGCGCCAGCAGTGAGTCTTCCCCCTCCTACAATGAGCAGTTCTTC CASSESSPSYNEQFF
TRBJ1-5 many TRBV20-1 NA TGCAGTGCTACCACCCTGGGGGGAAGCGGTCCTCAGCCCCAGCATTTT CSATTLGGSGPQPQHF
TRBJ1-3 few TRBV6-1 NA TGTGCCAGCAGTGAAGGGACACGGACGTTCTCTGGAAACACCATATATTTT CASSEGTRTFSGNTIYF
TRBJ1-2 NA TRBV10-3 NA TGTGCCATCAATCCAGGGACTGCTAACTATGGCTACACCTTC CAINPGTANYGYTF
TRBJ2-5 many TRBV5-1 TRBD2 TGCGCCAGCAGCTTTAGCGGGGCAGAAGAGACCCAGTACTTC CASSFSGAEETQYF
TRBJ2-1 many TRBV5-6 TRBD2 TGTGCCAGCAGCTTGTTCGGGAGGGCTGACAATGAGCAGTTCTTC CASSLFGRADNEQFF
TRBJ2-2 many TRBV7-8 TRBD1 TGTGCCAGCAGCCACTCCAGACAGGGGTTGGACACCGGGGAGCTGTTTTTT CASSHSRQGLDTGELFF
TRBJ1-5 few TRBV3-1 NA TGTGCCAGCAGCCAAGACACGGGTCAGCCCCAGCATTTT CASSQDTGQPQHF
TRBJ1-5 many TRBV20-1 NA TGCAGTGCTAGAGTCACAGGGTATCAGCCCCAGCATTTT CSARVTGYQPQHF
TRBJ2-6 many TRBV18 NA TGTGCCAGCTCACCACCTATCTCTGGGGCCAACGTCCTGACTTTC CASSPPISGANVLTF
TRBJ2-1 many TRBV20-1 NA TGCAGTGCTAGAGTCTGGGGAGCGAGCTCCTACAATGAGCAGTTCTTC CSARVWGASSYNEQFF
TRBJ1-2 NA TRBV7-2 TRBD1 TGTGCCAGCACCGTGACAGGGGGCAGGGGCTACACCTTC CASTVTGGRGYTF
TRBJ2-4 many TRBV2 TRBD2 TGTGCCAGCAGTGGTGGGCCGGGAGGGCCTTTAACCATTCAGTACTTC CASSGGPGGPLTIQYF
TRBJ2-3 once TRBV9 NA TGTGCCAGCAGCGTAGAGCGGGCAGATACGCAGTATTTT CASSVERADTQYF
TRBJ2-3 few TRBV5-1 TRBD2 TGCGCCAGCAGCTTGGGACTAGCGGGAGGAAGCACAGATACGCAGTATTTT CASSLGLAGGSTDTQYF
TRBJ2-2 NA TRBV4-3 NA TGCGACAGCCTAGGGGTAGGGACCTTCGTGGAGCTGTTTTTT CDSLGVGTFVELFF
TRBJ1-6 many TRBV14 NA TGTGCCAGCAGCCAAGATCCATGGGCCGTTAATTCACCCCTCCACTTT CASSQDPWAVNSPLHF
TRBJ1-1 many TRBV20-1 TRBD1 TGCAGTGCTGGACAGGGGGCGAACACTGAAGCTTTCTTT CSAGQGANTEAFF